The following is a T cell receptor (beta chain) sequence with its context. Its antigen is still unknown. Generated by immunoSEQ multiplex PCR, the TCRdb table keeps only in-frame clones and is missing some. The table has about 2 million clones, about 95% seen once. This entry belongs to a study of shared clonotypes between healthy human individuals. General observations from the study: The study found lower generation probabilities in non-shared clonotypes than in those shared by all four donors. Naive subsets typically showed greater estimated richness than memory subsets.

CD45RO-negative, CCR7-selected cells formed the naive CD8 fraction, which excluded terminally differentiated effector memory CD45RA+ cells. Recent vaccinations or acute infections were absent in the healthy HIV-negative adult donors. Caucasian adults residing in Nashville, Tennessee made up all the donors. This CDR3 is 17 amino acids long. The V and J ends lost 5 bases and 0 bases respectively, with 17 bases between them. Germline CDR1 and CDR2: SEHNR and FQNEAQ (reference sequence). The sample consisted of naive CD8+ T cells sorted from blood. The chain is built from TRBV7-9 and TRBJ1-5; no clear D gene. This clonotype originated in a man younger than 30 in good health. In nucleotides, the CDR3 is TGTGCCAGCAGCGGCCCCCATTCTGGGAATAGCAATCAGCCCCAGCATTTT. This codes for CASSGPHSGNSNQPQHF.